These 24 T cell receptor beta chains were all obtained from the same sample, sequenced in a study of blood T cells in healthy people across ages. A second 7 to 11 cycle PCR used barcoded and J-beta primers. TCRdb reprocessed the 5' RACE reads via MiXCR and lists one record per CDR3 protein. The sample includes around 850,000 distinct CDR3 sequences, around 36% of them seen just once. Sequenced material: blood. These receptor sequences come from a man younger than 35 in good health.

This clonotype was seen a handful of times. This rearrangement joins TRBV9 to TRBJ2-3, with 10 bases matching TRBD1. CDR1 SGDLS and CDR2 YYNGEE come from the germline V gene. This CDR3 is 17 amino acids long. After removal of 3 bases from V and 1 base from J, the junction contained 8 bases not matched to a gene. In DNA form, the CDR3 reads TGTGCCAGCAGCGCACCATTGACAGGGGGCGGCACAGATACGCAGTATTTT. Translation gives CASSAPLTGGGTDTQYF.

The V gene is TRBV5-1, the J gene TRBJ1-1; 8 bases are shared with TRBD1. This CDR3 is built from 17 residues. Germline values: CDR1 SGHRS, CDR2 YFSETQ. The V segment lost 4 bases and the J segment 0 bases; nucleotides outside the gene matches: 11. The CDR3 region is CASSPGAGGFLNTEAFF. The DNA of the CDR3 is TGCGCCAGCAGCCCCGGGGCAGGGGGCTTTTTGAACACTGAAGCTTTCTTT.

This chain uses TRBV5-1 with TRBJ2-1; D is uncertain. This CDR3 region has 16 residues. Germline assignment: CDR1 SGHRS and CDR2 YFSETQ. Trimming stripped 0 bases from V and 0 bases from J, with 10 bases between. DNA of the CDR3: TGCGCCAGCAGCTTGGAGACTCCCCTCTCCTACAATGAGCAGTTCTTC. Translation gives CASSLETPLSYNEQFF.

This chain joins TRBV7-2 and TRBJ2-1; D remains unclear. From germline, CDR1 is SGHTA and CDR2 FQGNSA. The CDR3 sequence is 12 residues long. V lost 7 bases and J lost 6, with 10 bases in between. The CDR3 reads CASTDLLNEQFF. The CDR3, as DNA: TGTGCCAGCACCGACCTACTCAATGAGCAGTTCTTC.

In this sample, this clonotype turned up a few times. In DNA, the CDR3 is TGTGCCAGCAGTTCCCCCCCCGGTAACTCCTACGAGCAGTACTTC. Translated: CASSSPPGNSYEQYF. V usage is TRBV28 and J usage is TRBJ2-7, with D hard to call. The CDR3 spans 15 residues. Germline V CDR1 and CDR2: MDHEN, SYDVKM. Between the trimmed V and J ends, which lost 4 bases and 0 bases, there was a span of 13 bases.

The chain employs TRBV12-3 or TRBV12-4 and TRBJ2-7; perhaps TRBD1 as D (5 bases). V lost 5 bases to trimming and J lost 7 bases, with 24 bases between them. This CDR3 is built from 16 residues. The CDR3 sequence is CASSPPVGATYNEQYF. The DNA for the CDR3 is TGTGCCAGCAGTCCTCCGGTAGGGGCTACCTACAATGAGCAGTACTTC.

This clonotype occurred a few times. The rearrangement uses TRBV3-1 and TRBJ2-7; D not certain. Trimming removed 4 bases from V and 4 bases from J, with 17 bases in between. Germline values: CDR1 LGHDT, CDR2 YNNKEL (reference sequence). This CDR3 has 15 amino acids. The CDR3 is CASSPDPFRRYEQYF. The CDR3 DNA reads as TGTGCCAGCAGCCCGGACCCCTTCCGTAGGTACGAGCAGTACTTC.

This sequence joins TRBV20-1 and TRBJ2-5, with 13 bases fitting TRBD2. The CDR3 runs 17 residues. Germline trimming cut 4 bases from V and 0 bases from J; bases unmatched to any gene: 8. In germline, CDR1 is DFQATT, CDR2 SNEGSKA (reference sequence). CDR3 protein: CSATRTSGSVNQETQYF. For the CDR3, the DNA is TGCAGTGCTACTAGGACTAGCGGGAGCGTAAACCAAGAGACCCAGTACTTC.

Regarding this clonotype: At one end, the junction sequence differs from germline, possibly due to a read error. CDR3 in amino acids: CANSLDPSAQETQYF. The CDR3 region has the DNA TGTGCCAACAGCTTAGATCCTAGCGCACAAGAGACCCAGTACTTC. The rearrangement uses TRBV11-2 and TRBJ2-5; maybe TRBD2 (6 bases). Germline loops: CDR1 SGHAT, CDR2 FQNNGV. The CDR3 extends over 15 amino acids. The variable domain in full, with the rest retrieved from reference TRBV11-2 and TRBJ2-5, is EAGVAQSPRYKIIEKRQSVAFWCNPISGHATLYWYQQILGQGPKLLIQFQNNGVVDDSQLPKDRFSAERLKGVDSTLKIQPAKLEDSAVYLCANSLDPSAQETQYFGPGTRLLVL.

V and J are TRBV11-2 and TRBJ2-4; D may be TRBD2 (5 bases). Near its end, the DNA agrees better with TRBJ2-7, so the J call may be wrong. Germline V gives CDR1 SGHAT, CDR2 FQNNGV. This CDR3 has 14 amino acids. As DNA, the CDR3 is TGTGCCAGCAGCGAGAGCGGAAACGGTTACGAGCAGTACTTC. It specifies CASSESGNGYEQYF.

For this clonotype: The junction and the germline gene differ at one end; a read error may be behind it. V gene TRBV20-1 combines with J gene TRBJ2-4; tentatively, D is TRBD2 (5 bases). The germline V gene encodes CDR1 DFQATT and CDR2 SNEGSKA (reference sequence). The CDR3 runs 15 residues. In DNA form, the CDR3 reads TGCAGTGCTAGAGATTTCGACCTAGCCAAAAGCATTCAGTACTTC. It is translated as CSARDFDLAKSIQYF.

A few counts support this clonotype. The V gene is TRBV20-1, the J gene TRBJ2-2; possibly TRBD2 for D (6 bases). Deletions cut 3 bases from V and 4 bases from J, with 12 bases between. The length of the CDR3 is 14 residues. Germline lookup yields CDR1 DFQATT and CDR2 SNEGSKA (reference sequence). The CDR3 here is CSASGGPLTGELFF. The CDR3 DNA sequence: TGCAGTGCTAGCGGGGGACCCCTCACCGGGGAGCTGTTTTTT.

This chain joins TRBV4-3 and TRBJ2-4; 7 bases are a match to TRBD1. The J call is doubtful: the DNA matches TRBJ2-7 better. The V gene's germline CDR1 is LGHNA and CDR2 YSLEER. There are 16 residues in the CDR3. The CDR3 sequence: CASSQDGTEWAYEQYF. The CDR3 DNA is TGCGCCAGCAGCCAAGATGGGACAGAGTGGGCCTACGAGCAGTACTTC.

The chain joins TRBV5-6 to TRBJ2-5; 15 bases match TRBD2. Germline assignment: CDR1 SGHDT and CDR2 YYEEEE. The CDR3 totals 16 residues. V lost 6 bases and J lost 11; bases outside the gene matches: 14. CDR3: CASIPGLAGGGNEQYF. CDR3 bases: TGTGCCAGCATCCCGGGACTAGCGGGGGGTGGCAATGAGCAGTACTTC.

The rearrangement joins TRBV5-1 to TRBJ2-4; 8 nucleotides match TRBD1. The junction had 13 bases not matched to a gene; V was cut back by 4 bases and J by 13 bases. This CDR3 has 14 amino acids. CDR1 is SGHRS, CDR2 YFSETQ, per germline. The CDR3 DNA is TGCGCCAGCAGCCCCGGACAGGGTTTGAGGGAGCAGTACTTC. This gives the protein CASSPGQGLREQYF.

This clonotype came up a few times. CDR3 nucleotides: TGTGCCAGCAGTTACCCCGGTTCGGCTAGCGGGGGTCGGTGGGGTGAGCAGTTCTTC. This gives the protein CASSYPGSASGGRWGEQFF. The J gene is TRBJ2-1, the V gene TRBV6-2 or TRBV6-3, with 10 bases identical to TRBD2. The CDR3 is 19 residues long. Germline CDR1 reads MNHEY; CDR2 reads SVGEGT. Losses at the gene ends were 2 bases for V and 9 bases for J; bases not matched to a gene: 19.

As to this clonotype: This is likely a read error, given that the CDR3 carries no conserved phenylalanine or tryptophan at its end. The chain recombines TRBV5-1 with TRBJ2-5; TRBD2 is a possible D gene (6 bases). The J call is uncertain, as TRBJ2-7 better fits the DNA end. There are 13 residues in the CDR3. The germline gives CDR1 SGHRS, CDR2 YFSETQ. As DNA, the CDR3 is TGCGCCAGCAGCGATGATCGGGGGAGCGAGCAGTACATC. Encoded protein: CASSDDRGSEQYI.

This clonotype was observed a few times. The chain uses TRBV12-3 or TRBV12-4 and TRBJ2-3, with D maybe TRBD1 (6 bases). V gave up 7 bases and J gave up 1 base, with 15 bases separating them. This CDR3 comprises 15 residues. The CDR3 bases are TGTGCCAGCACCCCCCGGACAGAGGGCACAGATACGCAGTATTTT. This gives the protein CASTPRTEGTDTQYF.

The rearrangement links TRBV27 to TRBJ2-2; D possibly matches TRBD1 or TRBD2 (5 bases each). Germline V gene lookup returns CDR1 MNHEY and CDR2 SMNVEV (reference sequence). CDR3 size: 14 residues. V was shortened by 3 bases and J by 5 bases, with 10 bases between the two germline ends. CDR3 nucleotide sequence: TGTGCCAGCAGTTTGGGGGAAGGGACCGGGGAGCTGTTTTTT. Amino acids: CASSLGEGTGELFF.

The J gene is TRBJ2-7, the V gene TRBV7-2; D unclear. The CDR3 totals 12 residues. Per germline, CDR1 SGHTA and CDR2 FQGNSA. V dropped 5 bases and J dropped 4 bases, with 9 bases sitting between them. DNA for the CDR3: TGTGCCAGCAGCACCCCCGGGTACGAGCAGTACTTC. Amino acid sequence: CASSTPGYEQYF.

This chain uses TRBV29-1 with TRBJ2-1; D might be TRBD1 (5 bases). The CDR3 contains 12 residues. The V gene's germline CDR1 is SQVTM and CDR2 ANQGSEA. The V end was cut by 4 bases, the J end by 4 bases, with 8 bases between. CDR3 region: CSVGREYNEQFF. CDR3 nucleotides: TGCAGCGTTGGCAGGGAATACAATGAGCAGTTCTTC.

Here the CDR3 DNA reads TGCAGTGCTAGGTCTAGCTCCTACGAGCAGTACTTC. This encodes CSARSSSYEQYF. The V and J genes are TRBV20-1 and TRBJ2-7; D not certain. CDR3 length equals 12 residues. V lost 3 bases, J lost 0 bases, and 6 bases lay in between. From germline, CDR1 is DFQATT and CDR2 SNEGSKA (reference sequence).

A remark on this clonotype: Relative to the germline gene, one junction end is altered; a read error may explain this. V is TRBV4-3 and J is TRBJ1-2; tentative D call: TRBD1 (5 bases). The CDR3 consists of 15 residues. The germline gives CDR1 LGHNA, CDR2 YSLEER. The CDR3 region has the DNA TGCGCCAGCAGCCAAGGGGCGGGGGATCTCTATGGCTCCACCTTC. Its translation: CASSQGAGDLYGSTF.

This clonotype was picked up many times. V usage is TRBV12-3 or TRBV12-4 and J usage is TRBJ2-3; D gene unclear. The CDR3 totals 14 residues. V was trimmed by 1 base and J by 2 bases, leaving 7 bases between them. CDR3 DNA sequence: TGTGCCAGCAGTTTAGGAGGTGACACAGATACGCAGTATTTT. The encoded protein is CASSLGGDTDTQYF.